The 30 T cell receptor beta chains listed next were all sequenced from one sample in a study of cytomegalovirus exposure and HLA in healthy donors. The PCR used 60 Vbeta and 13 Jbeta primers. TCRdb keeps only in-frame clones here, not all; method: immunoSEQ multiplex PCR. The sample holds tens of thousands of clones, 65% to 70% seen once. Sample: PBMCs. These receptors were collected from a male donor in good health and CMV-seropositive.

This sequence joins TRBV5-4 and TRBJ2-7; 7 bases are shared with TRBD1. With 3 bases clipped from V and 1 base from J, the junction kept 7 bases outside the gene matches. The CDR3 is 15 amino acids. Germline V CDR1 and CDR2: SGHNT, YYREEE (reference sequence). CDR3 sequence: CASSSGQDASYEQYF. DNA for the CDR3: TGTGCCAGCAGCTCAGGACAGGATGCGTCCTACGAGCAGTACTTC.

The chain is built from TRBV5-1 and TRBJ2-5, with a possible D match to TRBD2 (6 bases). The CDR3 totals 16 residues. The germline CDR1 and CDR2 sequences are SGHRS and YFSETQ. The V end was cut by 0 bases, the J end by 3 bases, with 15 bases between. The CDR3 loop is CASSLGGRGKEETQYF. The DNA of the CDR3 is TGCGCCAGCAGCTTGGGAGGTCGCGGGAAAGAAGAGACCCAGTACTTC.

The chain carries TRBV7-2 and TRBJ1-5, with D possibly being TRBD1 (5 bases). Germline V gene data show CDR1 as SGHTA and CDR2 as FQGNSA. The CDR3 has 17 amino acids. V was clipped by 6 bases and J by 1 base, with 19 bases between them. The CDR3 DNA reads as TGTGCCAGCAGTTACCGACAGCTCCCAGGGAGCAATCAGCCCCAGCATTTT. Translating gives CASSYRQLPGSNQPQHF.

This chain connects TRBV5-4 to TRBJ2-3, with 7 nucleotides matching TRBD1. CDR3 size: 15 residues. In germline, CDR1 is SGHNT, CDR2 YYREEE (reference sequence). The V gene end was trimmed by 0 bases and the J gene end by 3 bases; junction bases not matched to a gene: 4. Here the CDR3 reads CASSLEGARTDTQYF. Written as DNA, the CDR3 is TGTGCCAGCAGCTTGGAGGGGGCTCGGACAGATACGCAGTATTTT.

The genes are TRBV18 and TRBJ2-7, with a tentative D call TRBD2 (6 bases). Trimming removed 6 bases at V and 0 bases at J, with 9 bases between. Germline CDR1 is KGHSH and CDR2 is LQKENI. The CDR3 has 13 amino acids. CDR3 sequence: CASSRGASYEQYF. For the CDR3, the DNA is TGTGCCAGCTCTCGCGGGGCCTCCTACGAGCAGTACTTC.

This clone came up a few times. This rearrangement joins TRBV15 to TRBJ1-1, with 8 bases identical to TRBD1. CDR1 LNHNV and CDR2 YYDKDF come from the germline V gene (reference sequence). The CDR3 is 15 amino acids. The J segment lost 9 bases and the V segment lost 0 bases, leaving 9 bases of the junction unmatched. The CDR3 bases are TGTGCCACCAGCAGAGATACAGGGGGAAGGGGGAAAGCTTTCTTT. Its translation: CATSRDTGGRGKAFF.

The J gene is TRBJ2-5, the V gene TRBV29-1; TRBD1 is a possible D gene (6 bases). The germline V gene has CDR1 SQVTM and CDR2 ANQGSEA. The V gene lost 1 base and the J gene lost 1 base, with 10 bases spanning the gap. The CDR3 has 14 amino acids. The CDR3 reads CSVEGGQFQETQYF. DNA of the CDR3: TGCAGCGTTGAAGGCGGACAGTTCCAAGAGACCCAGTACTTC.

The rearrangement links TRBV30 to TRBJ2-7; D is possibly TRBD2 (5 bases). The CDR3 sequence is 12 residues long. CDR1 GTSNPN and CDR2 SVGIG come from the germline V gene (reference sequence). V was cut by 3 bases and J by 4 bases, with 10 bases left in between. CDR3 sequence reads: CAWRGSTYEQYF. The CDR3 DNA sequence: TGTGCCTGGAGAGGGAGTACTTACGAGCAGTACTTC.

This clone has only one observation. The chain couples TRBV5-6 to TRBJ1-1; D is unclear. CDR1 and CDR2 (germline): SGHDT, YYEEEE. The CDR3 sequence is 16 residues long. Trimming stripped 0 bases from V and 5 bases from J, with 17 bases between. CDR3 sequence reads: CASSLGTSGMGTEAFF. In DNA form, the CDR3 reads TGTGCCAGCAGCTTGGGGACGTCGGGAATGGGAACTGAAGCTTTCTTT.

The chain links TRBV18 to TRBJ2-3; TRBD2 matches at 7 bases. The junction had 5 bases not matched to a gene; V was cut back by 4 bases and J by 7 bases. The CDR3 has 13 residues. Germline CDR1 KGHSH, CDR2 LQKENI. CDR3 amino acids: CASSQTSMYTQYF. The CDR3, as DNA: TGTGCCAGCTCACAGACTAGCATGTATACGCAGTATTTT.

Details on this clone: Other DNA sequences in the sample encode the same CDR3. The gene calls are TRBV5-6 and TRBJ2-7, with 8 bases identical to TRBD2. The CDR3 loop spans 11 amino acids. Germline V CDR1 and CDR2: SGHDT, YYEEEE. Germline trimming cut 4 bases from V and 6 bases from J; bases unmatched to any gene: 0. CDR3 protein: CASSRGGEQYF. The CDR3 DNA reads TGTGCCAGCAGCCGGGGGGGCGAGCAGTACTTC. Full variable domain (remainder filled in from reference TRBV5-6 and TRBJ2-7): DAGVTQSPTHLIKTRGQQVTLRCSPKSGHDTVSWYQQALGQGPQFIFQYYEEEERQRGNFPDRFSGHQFPNYSSELNVNALLLGDSALYLCASSRGGEQYFGPGTRLTVT.

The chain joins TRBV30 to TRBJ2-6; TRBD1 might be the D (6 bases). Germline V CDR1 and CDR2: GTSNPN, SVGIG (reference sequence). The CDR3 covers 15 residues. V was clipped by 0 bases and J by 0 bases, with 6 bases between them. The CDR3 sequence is CAWSVGGSGANVLTF. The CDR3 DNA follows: TGTGCCTGGAGTGTAGGGGGCTCTGGGGCCAACGTCCTGACTTTC.

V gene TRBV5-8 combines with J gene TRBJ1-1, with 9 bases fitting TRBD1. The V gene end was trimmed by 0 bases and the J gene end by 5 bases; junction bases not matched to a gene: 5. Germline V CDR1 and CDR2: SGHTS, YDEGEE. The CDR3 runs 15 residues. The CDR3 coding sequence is TGTGCCAGCAGCTTGGGGGACAGGGTGGCTACTGAAGCTTTCTTT. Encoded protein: CASSLGDRVATEAFF.

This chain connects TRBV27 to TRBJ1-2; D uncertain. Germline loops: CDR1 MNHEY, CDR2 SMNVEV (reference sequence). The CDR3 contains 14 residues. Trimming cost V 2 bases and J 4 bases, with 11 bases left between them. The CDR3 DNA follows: TGTGCCAGCAGTTTACTGGGAGTGGGCTATGGCTACACCTTC. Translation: CASSLLGVGYGYTF.

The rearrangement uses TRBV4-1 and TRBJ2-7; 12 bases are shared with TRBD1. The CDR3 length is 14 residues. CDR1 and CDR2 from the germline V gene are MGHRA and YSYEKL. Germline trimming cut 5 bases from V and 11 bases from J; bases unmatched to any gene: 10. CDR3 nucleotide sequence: TGCGCCAGCAGCTCCTCCGGGACAGGGGGCAACGAGTACTTC. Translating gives CASSSSGTGGNEYF.

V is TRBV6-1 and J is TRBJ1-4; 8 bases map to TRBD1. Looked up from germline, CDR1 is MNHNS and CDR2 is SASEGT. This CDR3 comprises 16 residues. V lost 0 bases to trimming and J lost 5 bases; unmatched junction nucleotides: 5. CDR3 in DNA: TGTGCCAGCAGTGAAGCGCGGTGGACAGGGAATGAAAAACTGTTTTTT. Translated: CASSEARWTGNEKLFF.

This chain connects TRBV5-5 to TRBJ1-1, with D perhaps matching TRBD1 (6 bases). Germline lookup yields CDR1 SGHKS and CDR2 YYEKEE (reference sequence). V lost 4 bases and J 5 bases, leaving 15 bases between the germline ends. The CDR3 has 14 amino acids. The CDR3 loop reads CASSAQGRSTEAFF. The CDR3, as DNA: TGTGCCAGCAGCGCACAGGGTAGAAGTACTGAAGCTTTCTTT.

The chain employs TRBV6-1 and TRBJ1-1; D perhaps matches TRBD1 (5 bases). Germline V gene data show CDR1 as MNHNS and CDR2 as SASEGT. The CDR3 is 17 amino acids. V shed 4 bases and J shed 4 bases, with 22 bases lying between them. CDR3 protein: CASSGWGGSVFGTEAFF. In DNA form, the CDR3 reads TGTGCCAGCAGTGGGTGGGGGGGGTCGGTTTTCGGCACTGAAGCTTTCTTT.

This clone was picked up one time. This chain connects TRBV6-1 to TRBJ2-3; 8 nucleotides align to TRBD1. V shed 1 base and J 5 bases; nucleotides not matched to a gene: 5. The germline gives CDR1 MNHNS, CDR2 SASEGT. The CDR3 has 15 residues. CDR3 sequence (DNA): TGTGCCAGCAGTGAAGTACAGGGGGTGGGAGATACGCAGTATTTT. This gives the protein CASSEVQGVGDTQYF.

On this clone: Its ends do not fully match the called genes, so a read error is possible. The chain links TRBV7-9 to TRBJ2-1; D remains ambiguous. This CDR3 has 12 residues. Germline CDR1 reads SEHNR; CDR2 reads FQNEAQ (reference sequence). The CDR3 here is CSSSYYINEQFF. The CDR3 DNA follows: TGTTCCAGCAGCTACTACATTAATGAGCAGTTCTTC. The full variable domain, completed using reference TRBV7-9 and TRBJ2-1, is DTGVSQNPRHKITKRGQNVTFRCDPISEHNRLYWYRQTLGQGPEFLTYFQNEAQLEKSRLLSDRFSAERPKGSFSTLEIQRTEQGDSAMYLCSSSYYINEQFFGPGTRLTVL.

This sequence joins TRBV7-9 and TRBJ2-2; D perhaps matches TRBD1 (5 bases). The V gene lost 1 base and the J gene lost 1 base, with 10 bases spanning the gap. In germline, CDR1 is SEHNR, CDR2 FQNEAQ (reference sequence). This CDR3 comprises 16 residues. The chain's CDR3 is CASSLGRTMNTGELFF. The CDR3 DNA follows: TGTGCCAGCAGCTTAGGCCGGACAATGAACACCGGGGAGCTGTTTTTT.

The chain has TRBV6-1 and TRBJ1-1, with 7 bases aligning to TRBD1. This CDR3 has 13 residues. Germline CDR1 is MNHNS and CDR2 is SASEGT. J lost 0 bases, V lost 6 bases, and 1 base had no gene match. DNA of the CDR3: TGTGCCAGCAGGGGACAGATGAACACTGAAGCTTTCTTT. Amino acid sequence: CASRGQMNTEAFF.

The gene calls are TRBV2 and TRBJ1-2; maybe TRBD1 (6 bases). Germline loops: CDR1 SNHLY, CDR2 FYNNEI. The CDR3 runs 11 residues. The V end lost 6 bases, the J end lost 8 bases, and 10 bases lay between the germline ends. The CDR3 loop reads CASRLRGGYTF. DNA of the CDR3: TGTGCCAGCAGATTAAGGGGGGGCTACACCTTC.

The CDR3 sequence is CASSLSAGGTGELFF. The CDR3 DNA reads as TGTGCCAGCAGCTTATCAGCGGGGGGGACCGGGGAGCTGTTTTTT. The V call is TRBV7-7, the J call TRBJ2-2; TRBD2 agrees at 10 bases. Per the germline V gene, CDR1 is SSHAT and CDR2 is FNYEAQ (reference sequence). After removal of 2 bases from V and 5 bases from J, the junction contained 2 bases not matched to a gene. The CDR3 extends over 15 amino acids.

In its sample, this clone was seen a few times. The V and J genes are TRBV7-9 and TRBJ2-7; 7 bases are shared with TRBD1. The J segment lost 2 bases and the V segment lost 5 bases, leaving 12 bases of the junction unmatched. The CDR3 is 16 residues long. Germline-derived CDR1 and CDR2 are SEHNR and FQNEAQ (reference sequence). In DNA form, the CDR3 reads TGTGCCAGCAGCCCGATACCGGGACAGCGCGCCTACGAGCAGTACTTC. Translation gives CASSPIPGQRAYEQYF.

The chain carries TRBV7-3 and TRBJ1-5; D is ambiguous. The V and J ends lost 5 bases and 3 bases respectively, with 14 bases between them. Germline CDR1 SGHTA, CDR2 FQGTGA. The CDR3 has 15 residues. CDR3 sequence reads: CASSLARGNNQPQHF. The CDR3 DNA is TGTGCCAGCAGCCTTGCCCGGGGTAACAATCAGCCCCAGCATTTT.

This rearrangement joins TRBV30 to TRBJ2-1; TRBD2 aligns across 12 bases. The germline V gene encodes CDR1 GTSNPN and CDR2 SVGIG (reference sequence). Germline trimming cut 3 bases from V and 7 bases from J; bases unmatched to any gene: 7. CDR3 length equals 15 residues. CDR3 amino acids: CAWSKGLAGLNEQFF. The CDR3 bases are TGTGCCTGGAGCAAAGGACTAGCGGGACTGAATGAGCAGTTCTTC.

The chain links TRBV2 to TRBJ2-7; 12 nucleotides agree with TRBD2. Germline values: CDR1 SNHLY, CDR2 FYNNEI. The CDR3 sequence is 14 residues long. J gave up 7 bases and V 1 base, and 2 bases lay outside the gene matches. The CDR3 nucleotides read TGTGCCAGCAGTGAAGACGGGACTAGCGGGGAGCAGTACTTC. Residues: CASSEDGTSGEQYF.

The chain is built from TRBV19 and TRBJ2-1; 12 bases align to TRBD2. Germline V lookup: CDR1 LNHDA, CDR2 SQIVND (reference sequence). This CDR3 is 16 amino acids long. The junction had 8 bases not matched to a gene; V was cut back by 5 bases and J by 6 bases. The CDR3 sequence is CASSSQTSGGLNEQFF. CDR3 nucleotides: TGTGCCAGTAGTTCCCAGACTAGCGGGGGACTCAATGAGCAGTTCTTC.

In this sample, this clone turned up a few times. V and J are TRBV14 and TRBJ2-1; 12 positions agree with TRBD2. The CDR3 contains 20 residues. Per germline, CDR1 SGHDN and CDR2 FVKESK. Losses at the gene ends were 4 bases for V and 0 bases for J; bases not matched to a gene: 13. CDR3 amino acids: CASSPTPGLAGVSSYNEQFF. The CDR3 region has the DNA TGTGCCAGCAGCCCCACCCCGGGACTAGCGGGCGTGAGCTCCTACAATGAGCAGTTCTTC.